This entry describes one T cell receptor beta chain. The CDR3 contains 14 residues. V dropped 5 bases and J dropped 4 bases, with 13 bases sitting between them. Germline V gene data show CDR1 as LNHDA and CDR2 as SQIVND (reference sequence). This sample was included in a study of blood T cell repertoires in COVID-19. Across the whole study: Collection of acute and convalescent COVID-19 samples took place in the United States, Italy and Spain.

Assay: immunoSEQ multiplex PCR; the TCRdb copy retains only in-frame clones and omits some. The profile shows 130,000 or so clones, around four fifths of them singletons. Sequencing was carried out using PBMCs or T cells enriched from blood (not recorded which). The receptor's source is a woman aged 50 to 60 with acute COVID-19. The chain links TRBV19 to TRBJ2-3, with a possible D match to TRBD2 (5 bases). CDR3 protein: CASSPEGGSDTQYF. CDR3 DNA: TGTGCCAGTAGTCCCGAAGGCGGGTCAGATACGCAGTATTTT.